What follows are 24 T cell receptor beta chains derived from one specimen sequenced in a study of T cell clusters in autoimmune cytopenias. Multiplex touch-down PCR amplified TRB using TRB-A and TRB-B pools in one tube. TCRdb reanalyzed the multiplex PCR reads and collapses them to one entry per CDR3 protein, without DNA. Reported are more than 9,500 distinct CDR3 sequences; the ten largest clones contain about 3.1%. TRB was amplified from about 270 ng of peripheral blood genomic DNA per sample. Another study also made use of these data, one on T cell repertoires in aging, cancer and after chemotherapy.

Sequencing was done on a sample of peripheral blood. These receptors were taken from a human donor in good health.

The chain combines TRBV6-4 with TRBJ2-1. The CDR3 has 15 amino acids. Germline CDR1 reads MRHNA; CDR2 reads SNTAGT. CDR3 loop: CASSYFGGSYNEQFF.

This clonotype is classed as medium-sized by frequency. This chain joins TRBV7-2 and TRBJ2-7. Per germline, CDR1 SGHTA and CDR2 FQGNSA. The CDR3 length is 14 residues. The chain's CDR3 is CASSLGRPPLEQYF.

V and J are TRBV7-3 and TRBJ2-1; TCRdb outputs TRBD2, but without DNA this stays unchecked. CDR1 and CDR2 from the germline V gene are SGHTA and FQGTGA. The CDR3 covers 16 residues. The CDR3 loop is CASSQDQSSGGGEQFF.

By frequency, this clonotype registers medium-sized. J is TRBJ1-2 and V is TRBV30; TCRdb returns TRBD1, unconfirmable since there is no DNA. Germline assignment: CDR1 GTSNPN and CDR2 SVGIG (reference sequence). This CDR3 region has 13 residues. CDR3 sequence: CAWSVIRERGYTF.

This rearrangement joins TRBV28 to TRBJ1-1; absent DNA, TCRdb's TRBD1 call cannot be checked. CDR1 and CDR2 from the germline V gene are MDHEN and SYDVKM. This CDR3 has 13 amino acids. This CDR3 reads CASSVSRGDEAFF.

This chain connects TRBV20-1 to TRBJ1-1. The CDR3 is 14 residues long. CDR1 is DFQATT, CDR2 SNEGSKA, per germline (reference sequence). This CDR3 is CSAATGGMNTEAFF.

The chain couples TRBV4-3 to TRBJ2-7. This CDR3 has 11 residues. CDR1 is LGHNA, CDR2 YSLEER, per germline. CDR3 protein: CASSLGREQYF.

J is TRBJ1-1 and V is TRBV7-9; TCRdb lists TRBD1, though no DNA is available to test this call. Germline CDR1 reads SEHNR; CDR2 reads FQNEAQ (reference sequence). The CDR3 is made up of 13 amino acids. CDR3: CASSLSTGGEAFF.

J is TRBJ2-7 and V is TRBV4-3. The germline CDR1 and CDR2 sequences are LGHNA and YSLEER. This CDR3 is built from 13 residues. The CDR3 protein is CASSQELRNEQYF.

The chain carries TRBV19 and TRBJ1-2; TCRdb designates TRBD1, a call that cannot be tested without DNA. This CDR3 contains 15 residues. The germline V gene encodes CDR1 LNHDA and CDR2 SQIVND (reference sequence). This CDR3 reads CASSSGGAQIYGYTF.

By frequency, this clonotype is medium-sized. J is TRBJ1-2 and V is TRBV19; TCRdb indicates TRBD1, and absent DNA this call remains unverified. This CDR3 comprises 12 residues. The germline V gene encodes CDR1 LNHDA and CDR2 SQIVND (reference sequence). CDR3 sequence: CASSGTAYGYTF.

V is TRBV28 and J is TRBJ1-2. The germline V gene has CDR1 MDHEN and CDR2 SYDVKM. CDR3 length: 13 residues. The CDR3 region is CASSFYEGLGYTF.

J is TRBJ2-1 and V is TRBV5-4; TCRdb calls TRBD1, which cannot be checked without DNA. This CDR3 has 15 amino acids. The germline V gene encodes CDR1 SGHNT and CDR2 YYREEE (reference sequence). CDR3 sequence reads: CASSQDRGHYNEQFF. Based on the CDR3 plus reference TRBV5-4 and TRBJ2-1, the full variable domain is ETGVTQSPTHLIKTRGQQVTLRCSSQSGHNTVSWYQQALGQGPQFIFQYYREEENGRGNFPPRFSGLQFPNYSSELNVNALELDDSALYLCASSQDRGHYNEQFFGPGTRLTVL.

This rearrangement joins TRBV5-1 to TRBJ1-4; TCRdb picks TRBD1, but there is no DNA to check that call. CDR1 is SGHRS, CDR2 YFSETQ, per germline. The CDR3 covers 15 residues. Here the CDR3 reads CASSNPGQGREKLFF.

Judged by frequency, this clonotype is medium-sized. The chain is built from TRBV29-1 and TRBJ2-3; TCRdb picks TRBD2, but there is no DNA to check that call. Germline-derived CDR1 and CDR2 are SQVTM and ANQGSEA. CDR3 length: 16 residues. CDR3 residues: CSVSSGGVPSTDTQYF.

By frequency, this clonotype registers medium-sized. V is TRBV7-9 and J is TRBJ2-7; the D gene TCRdb calls, TRBD1, cannot be checked with no DNA. Germline values: CDR1 SEHNR, CDR2 FQNEAQ (reference sequence). The CDR3 loop spans 17 amino acids. CDR3 sequence reads: CASTPLAVRDRTTQQYF.

This sequence joins TRBV19 and TRBJ1-5; without DNA, the TCRdb call of TRBD1 cannot be checked. The CDR3 runs to 15 residues. CDR1 LNHDA and CDR2 SQIVND come from the germline V gene (reference sequence). CDR3 sequence reads: CASRGQGDSNQPQHF.

This chain connects TRBV6-2 or TRBV6-3 to TRBJ1-5; checking the TCRdb D call of TRBD1 is not possible without DNA. This CDR3 region has 13 residues. From germline, CDR1 is MNHEY and CDR2 SVGEGT. The CDR3 sequence: CAIGQGSNQPQHF.

This clonotype registers medium-sized by frequency. The chain links TRBV6-2 or TRBV6-3 to TRBJ1-6; TCRdb names TRBD1, which stays unverified in the absence of DNA. Germline-derived CDR1 and CDR2 are MNHEY and SVGEGT. The CDR3 contains 14 residues. Here the CDR3 reads CASSYGTENSPLHF.

V and J are TRBV7-9 and TRBJ2-3; TCRdb designates TRBD1, a call that cannot be tested without DNA. There are 13 residues in the CDR3. The germline V gene has CDR1 SEHNR and CDR2 FQNEAQ (reference sequence). The CDR3 protein is CASSSQGADTQYF.

The V gene is TRBV5-1, the J gene TRBJ2-2; the D call of TRBD1 rests on TCRdb alone, since no DNA is present to check it. This CDR3 contains 16 residues. The germline CDR1 and CDR2 sequences are SGHRS and YFSETQ. Here the CDR3 reads CASSWDPDRGWEELFF.

The rearrangement links TRBV6-9 to TRBJ1-2; the D call from TCRdb, TRBD1, cannot be confirmed without DNA. Looked up from germline, CDR1 is MNHGY and CDR2 is SVAAGI. This CDR3 is built from 15 residues. CDR3 sequence: CASSPPVHSTGGYTF.

By frequency, this clonotype registers medium-sized. The chain employs TRBV5-5 and TRBJ1-2; TCRdb outputs TRBD1, but without DNA this stays unchecked. Per germline, CDR1 SGHKS and CDR2 YYEKEE (reference sequence). The CDR3 has 16 residues. The CDR3 is CASSQDGTVPNYGYTF.

CDR3 protein: CASSTYRGLAINEQFF. The genes are TRBV19 and TRBJ2-1; TCRdb's D gene call, TRBD2, goes unchecked for lack of DNA. The germline gives CDR1 LNHDA, CDR2 SQIVND (reference sequence). This CDR3 is built from 16 residues. Using reference TRBV19 and TRBJ2-1 for the parts outside the CDR3, the full variable domain is DGGITQSPKYLFRKEGQNVTLSCEQNLNHDAMYWYRQDPGQGLRLIYYSQIVNDFQKGDIAEGYSVSREKKESFPLTVTSAQKNPTAFYLCASSTYRGLAINEQFFGPGTRLTVL.